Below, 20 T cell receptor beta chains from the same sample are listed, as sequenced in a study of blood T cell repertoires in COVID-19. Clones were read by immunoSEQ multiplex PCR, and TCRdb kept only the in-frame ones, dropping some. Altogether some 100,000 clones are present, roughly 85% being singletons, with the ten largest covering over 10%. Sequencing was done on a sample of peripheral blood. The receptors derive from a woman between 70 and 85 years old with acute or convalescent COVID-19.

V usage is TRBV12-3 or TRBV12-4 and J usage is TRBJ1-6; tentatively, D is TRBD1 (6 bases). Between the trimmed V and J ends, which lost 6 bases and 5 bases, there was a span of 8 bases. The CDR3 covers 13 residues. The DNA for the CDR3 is TGTGCCAGCAGACAGGGTCATAATTCACCCCTCCACTTT. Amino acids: CASRQGHNSPLHF.

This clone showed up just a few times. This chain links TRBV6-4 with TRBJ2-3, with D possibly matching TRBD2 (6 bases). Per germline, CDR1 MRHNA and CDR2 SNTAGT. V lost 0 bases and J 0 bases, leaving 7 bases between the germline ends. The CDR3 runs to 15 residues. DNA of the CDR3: TGTGCCAGCAGTGACTCCGGGGGAAGCACAGATACGCAGTATTTT. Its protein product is CASSDSGGSTDTQYF.

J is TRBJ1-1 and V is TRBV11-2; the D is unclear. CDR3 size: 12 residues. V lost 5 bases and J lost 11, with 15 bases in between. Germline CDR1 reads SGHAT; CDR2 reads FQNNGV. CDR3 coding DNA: TGTGCCAGCAGCCCCGTCCCGGCGGATGCTTTCTTT. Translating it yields CASSPVPADAFF.

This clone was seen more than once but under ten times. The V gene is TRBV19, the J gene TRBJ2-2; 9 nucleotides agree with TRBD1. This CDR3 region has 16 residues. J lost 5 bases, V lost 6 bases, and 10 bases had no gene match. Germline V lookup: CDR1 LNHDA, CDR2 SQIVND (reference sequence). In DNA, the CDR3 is TGTGCCAGTAGAACTCCGGGACAGGGCTGGACCGGGGAGCTGTTTTTT. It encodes CASRTPGQGWTGELFF. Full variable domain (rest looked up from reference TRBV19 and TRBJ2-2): DGGITQSPKYLFRKEGQNVTLSCEQNLNHDAMYWYRQDPGQGLRLIYYSQIVNDFQKGDIAEGYSVSREKKESFPLTVTSAQKNPTAFYLCASRTPGQGWTGELFFGEGSRLTVL.

Written as DNA, the CDR3 is TGCGCCAGCCGCGGGGACGGGAGCACAGATACGCAGTATTTT. Amino acids: CASRGDGSTDTQYF. The rearrangement links TRBV10-2 to TRBJ2-3; perhaps TRBD2 as D (6 bases). This CDR3 is built from 14 residues. The V end was cut by 8 bases, the J end by 0 bases, with 12 bases between. Germline V gene data show CDR1 as WSHSY and CDR2 as SAAADI.

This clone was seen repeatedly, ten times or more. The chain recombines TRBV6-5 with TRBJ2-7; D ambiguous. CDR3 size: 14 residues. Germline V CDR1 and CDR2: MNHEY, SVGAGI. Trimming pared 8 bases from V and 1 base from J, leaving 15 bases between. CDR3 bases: TGTGCCAGCGGAGCCGCCCTCTCTTCCTACGAGCAGTACTTC. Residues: CASGAALSSYEQYF.

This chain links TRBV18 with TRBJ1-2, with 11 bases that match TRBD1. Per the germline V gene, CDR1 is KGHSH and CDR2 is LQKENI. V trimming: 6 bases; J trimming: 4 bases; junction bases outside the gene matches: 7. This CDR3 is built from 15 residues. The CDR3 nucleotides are TGTGCCAGCTCCCCGGACAGGGGGCTTGGCTATGGCTACACCTTC. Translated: CASSPDRGLGYGYTF.

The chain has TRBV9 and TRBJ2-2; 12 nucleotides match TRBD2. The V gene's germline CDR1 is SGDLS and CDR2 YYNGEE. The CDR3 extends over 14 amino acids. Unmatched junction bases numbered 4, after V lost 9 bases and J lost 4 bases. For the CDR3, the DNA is TGTGCCACATCTAGCGGGGGGGCCACCGGGGAGCTGTTTTTT. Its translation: CATSSGGATGELFF.

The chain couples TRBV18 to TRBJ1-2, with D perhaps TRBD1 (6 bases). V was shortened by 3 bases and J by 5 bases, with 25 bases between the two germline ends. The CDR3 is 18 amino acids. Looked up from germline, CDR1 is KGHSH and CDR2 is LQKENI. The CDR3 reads CASSPDSSGALPLYGYTF. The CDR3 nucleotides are TGTGCCAGCTCACCCGATTCGTCAGGGGCCCTCCCGCTTTATGGCTACACCTTC.

Here the CDR3 reads CASSQAPPQGYTF. The CDR3 nucleotides read TGCGCCAGCAGCCAAGCCCCTCCCCAGGGCTACACCTTC. The gene calls are TRBV4-3 and TRBJ1-2; D remains ambiguous. V lost 1 base to trimming and J lost 8 bases, with 11 bases between them. CDR1 LGHNA and CDR2 YSLEER come from the germline V gene. This CDR3 is built from 13 residues.

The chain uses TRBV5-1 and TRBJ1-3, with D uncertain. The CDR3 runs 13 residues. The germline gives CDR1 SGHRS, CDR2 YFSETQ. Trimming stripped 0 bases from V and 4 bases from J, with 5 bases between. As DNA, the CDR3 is TGCGCCAGCAGCTTGGGAGGGGGAAACACCATATATTTT. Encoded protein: CASSLGGGNTIYF.

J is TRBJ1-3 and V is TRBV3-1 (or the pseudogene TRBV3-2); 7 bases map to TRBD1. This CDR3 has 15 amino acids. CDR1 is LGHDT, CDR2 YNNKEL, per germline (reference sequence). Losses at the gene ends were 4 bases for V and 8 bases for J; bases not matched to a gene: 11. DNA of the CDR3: TGTGCCAGCAGCCGTCCGGGACAGAAGGGAGACACCATATATTTT. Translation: CASSRPGQKGDTIYF.

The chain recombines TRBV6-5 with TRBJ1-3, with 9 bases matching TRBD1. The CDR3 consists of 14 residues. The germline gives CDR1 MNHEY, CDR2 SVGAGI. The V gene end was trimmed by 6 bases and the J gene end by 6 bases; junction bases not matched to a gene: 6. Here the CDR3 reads CASSLRDRANTIYF. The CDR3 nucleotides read TGTGCCAGCAGCCTCCGGGACAGGGCAAACACCATATATTTT.

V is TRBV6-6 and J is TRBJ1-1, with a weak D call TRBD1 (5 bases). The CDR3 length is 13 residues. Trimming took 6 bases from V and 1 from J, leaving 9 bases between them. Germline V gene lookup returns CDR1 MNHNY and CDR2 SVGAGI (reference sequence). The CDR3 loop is CASSPGGNTEAFF. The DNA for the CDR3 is TGTGCCAGCAGCCCGGGGGGGAACACTGAAGCTTTCTTT.

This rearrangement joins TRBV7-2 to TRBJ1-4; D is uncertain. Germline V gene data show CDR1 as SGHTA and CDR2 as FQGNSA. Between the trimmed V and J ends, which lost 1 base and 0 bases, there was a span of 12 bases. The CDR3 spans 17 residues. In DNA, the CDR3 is TGTGCCAGCAGCTTAGGGTTGAGAGTTGCAACTAATGAAAAACTGTTTTTT. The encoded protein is CASSLGLRVATNEKLFF.

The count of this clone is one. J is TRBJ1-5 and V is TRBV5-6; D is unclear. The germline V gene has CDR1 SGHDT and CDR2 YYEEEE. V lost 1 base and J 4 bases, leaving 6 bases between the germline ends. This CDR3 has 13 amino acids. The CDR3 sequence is CASSLRDNQPQHF. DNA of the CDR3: TGTGCCAGCAGCTTGCGGGATAATCAGCCCCAGCATTTT.

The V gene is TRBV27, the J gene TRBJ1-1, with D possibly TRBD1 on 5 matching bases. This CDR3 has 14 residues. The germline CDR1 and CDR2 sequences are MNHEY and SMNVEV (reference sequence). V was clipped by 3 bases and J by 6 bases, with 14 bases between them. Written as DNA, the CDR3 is TGTGCCAGCAGTTTTGGCAGGGTAAGGGCTGAAGCTTTCTTT. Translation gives CASSFGRVRAEAFF.

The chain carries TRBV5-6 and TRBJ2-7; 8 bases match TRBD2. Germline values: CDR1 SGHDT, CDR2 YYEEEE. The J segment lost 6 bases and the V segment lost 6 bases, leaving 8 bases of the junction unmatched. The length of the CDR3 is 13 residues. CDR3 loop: CASILAGGVEQYF. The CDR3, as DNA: TGTGCCAGCATTCTGGCCGGGGGGGTCGAGCAGTACTTC.

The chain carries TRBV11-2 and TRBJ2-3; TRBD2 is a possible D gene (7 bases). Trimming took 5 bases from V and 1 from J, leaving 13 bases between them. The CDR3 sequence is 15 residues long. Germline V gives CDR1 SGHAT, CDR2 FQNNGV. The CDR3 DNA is TGTGCCAGCAGCGGGACAAGCGGGGGCACAGATACGCAGTATTTT. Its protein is CASSGTSGGTDTQYF.

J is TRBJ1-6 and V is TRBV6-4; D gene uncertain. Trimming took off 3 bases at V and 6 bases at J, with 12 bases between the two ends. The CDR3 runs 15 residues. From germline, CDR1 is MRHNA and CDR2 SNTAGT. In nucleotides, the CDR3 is TGTGCCAGCAGTGAATGGCCAGGAGGTAATTCACCCCTCCACTTT. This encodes CASSEWPGGNSPLHF.